This TCR beta chain was recovered during a study of OX40 agonist ivuxolimab in advanced cancers. About the study: Patients' therapy was ivuxolimab, an antibody that acts as an agonist of OX40 (CD134).

The assay was immunoSEQ multiplex PCR, and TCRdb's table has in-frame clones only and misses some. The data show approximately 94,000 clones, approximately 90% seen once. The CDR3 is 16 residues long. The V and J ends lost 2 bases and 5 bases, in that order; junction bases with no gene match: 10. The germline gives CDR1 GTSNPN, CDR2 SVGIG (reference sequence). This rearrangement joins TRBV30 to TRBJ2-5; 11 bases agree with TRBD1. This TCR came from an adult with an advanced solid tumor such as melanoma, head and neck, liver or kidney cancer. Sequencing used CD4+ or CD8+ T cells sorted from blood, obtained in a trial of the OX40 agonist ivuxolimab. This CDR3 reads CAWSRTRTGGIETQYF. The CDR3 nucleotides read TGTGCCTGGAGTCGAACGCGGACAGGGGGCATTGAGACCCAGTACTTC.